This TCR beta chain was captured by sequencing in a study of T cell changes during pregnancy in multiple sclerosis (dated by TCRdb to the late 2010s). In the study overall: The study looked at changes in the T cell repertoire across pregnancy in women with multiple sclerosis.

Remarks on this clone: The target of this receptor is not known. Base qualities were left out, and no much larger clone turns up one base away.

The CDR3 sequence holds 13 residues, the cysteine and phenylalanine included. The only DNA kept is the CDR3, 39 bases in frame from the first base. CDR1 and CDR2, looked up from the germline V gene (reference sequence), are GTSNPN and SVGIG. V and J lose 0 bases and 0 bases, and a span of 3 bases separates them. The protocol used for the library was the immunoSEQ multiplex PCR assay. What TCRdb holds here is the immuneACCESS table cut down to in-frame rearrangements. Part of the clones is not present; checked against another copy, under half of the missing clones reflect an unresolved V gene, and the others are unexplained. For this sample the table gives around 59,000 clones, of which 90% to 95% were detected only once. The biggest ten clones account for around 3% of the sample.

This sequence originates from a female donor in good health, enrolled as a control in a pregnancy study. The rearrangement joined TRBV30 to TRBJ1-3, with no D gene named confidently. The sequenced sample was peripheral blood, obtained in the third trimester of pregnancy. At the DNA level, the sequence is TGTGCCTGGAGTGTCCTCTCTGGAAACACCATATATTTT. It codes for CAWSVLSGNTIYF.